The TCR beta chain described here comes from a study of T cell responses to AZD1222 COVID-19 vaccine. The protocol was immunoSEQ multiplex PCR, while the TCRdb copy is restricted to in-frame clones and leaves out a portion. This table holds tens of thousands of clones, 80% to 95% found once. This CDR3 comprises 15 residues. Germline assignment: CDR1 LGHDT and CDR2 YNNKEL (reference sequence). V was pared by 0 bases and J by 7 bases, with 13 bases between. This sequence was found in an adult who received the AZD1222 COVID-19 vaccine. V gene TRBV3-1 (or the pseudogene TRBV3-2) combines with J gene TRBJ1-5; weak D call: TRBD1 (5 bases). Sequences were derived from peripheral blood, sampled 28 days after the second AZD1222 dose. The CDR3 DNA is TGTGCCAGCAGCCAAGATGGGACGGTTCTACAGCCCCAGCATTTT. Translated: CASSQDGTVLQPQHF.